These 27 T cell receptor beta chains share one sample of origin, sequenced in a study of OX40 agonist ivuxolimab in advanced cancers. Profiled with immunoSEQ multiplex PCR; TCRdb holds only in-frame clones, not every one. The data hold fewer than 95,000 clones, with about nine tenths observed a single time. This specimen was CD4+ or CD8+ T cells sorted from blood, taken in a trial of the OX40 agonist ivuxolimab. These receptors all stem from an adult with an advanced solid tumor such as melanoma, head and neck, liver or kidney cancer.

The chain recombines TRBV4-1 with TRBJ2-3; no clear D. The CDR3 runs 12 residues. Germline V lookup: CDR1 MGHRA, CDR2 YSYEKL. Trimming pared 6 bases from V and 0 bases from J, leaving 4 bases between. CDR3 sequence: CASRGSTDTQYF. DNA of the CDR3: TGCGCCAGCAGGGGAAGCACAGATACGCAGTATTTT.

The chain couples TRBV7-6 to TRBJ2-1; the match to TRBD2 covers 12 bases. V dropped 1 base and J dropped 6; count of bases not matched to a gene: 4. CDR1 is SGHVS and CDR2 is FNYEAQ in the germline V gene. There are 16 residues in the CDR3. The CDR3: CASSLGASGRGNEQFF. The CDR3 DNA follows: TGTGCCAGCAGCTTAGGGGCTAGCGGGAGGGGCAATGAGCAGTTCTTC. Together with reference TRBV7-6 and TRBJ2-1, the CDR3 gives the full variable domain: GAGVSQSPRYKVTKRGQDVALRCDPISGHVSLYWYRQALGQGPEFLTYFNYEAQQDKSGLPNDRFSAERPEGSISTLTIQRTEQRDSAMYRCASSLGASGRGNEQFFGPGTRLTVL.

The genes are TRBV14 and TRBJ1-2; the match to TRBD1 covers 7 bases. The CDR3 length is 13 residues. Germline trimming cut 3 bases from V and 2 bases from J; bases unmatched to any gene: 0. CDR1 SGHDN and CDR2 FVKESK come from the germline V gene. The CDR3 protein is CASSQDRNYGYTF. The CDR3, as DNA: TGTGCCAGCAGCCAGGACAGGAACTATGGCTACACCTTC.

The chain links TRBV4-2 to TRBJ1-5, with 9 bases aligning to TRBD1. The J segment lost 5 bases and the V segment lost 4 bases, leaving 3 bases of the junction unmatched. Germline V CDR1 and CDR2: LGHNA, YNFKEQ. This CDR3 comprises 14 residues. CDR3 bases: TGTGCCAGCAGCCTGGGACAGGGTGATCAGCCCCAGCATTTT. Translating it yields CASSLGQGDQPQHF.

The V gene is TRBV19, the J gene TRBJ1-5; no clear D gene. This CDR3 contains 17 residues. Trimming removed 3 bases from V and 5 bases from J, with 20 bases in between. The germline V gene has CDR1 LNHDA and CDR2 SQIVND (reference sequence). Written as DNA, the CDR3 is TGTGCCAGTAGTATCGGTTCAGGCTGGGCCGGGGATCAGCCCCAGCATTTT. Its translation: CASSIGSGWAGDQPQHF.

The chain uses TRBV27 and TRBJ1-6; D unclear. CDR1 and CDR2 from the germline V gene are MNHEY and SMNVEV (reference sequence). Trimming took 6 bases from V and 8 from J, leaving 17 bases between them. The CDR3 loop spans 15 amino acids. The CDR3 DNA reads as TGTGCCAGCAGCCCCCGGTGGGCCGGTGATTCACCCCTCCACTTT. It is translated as CASSPRWAGDSPLHF.

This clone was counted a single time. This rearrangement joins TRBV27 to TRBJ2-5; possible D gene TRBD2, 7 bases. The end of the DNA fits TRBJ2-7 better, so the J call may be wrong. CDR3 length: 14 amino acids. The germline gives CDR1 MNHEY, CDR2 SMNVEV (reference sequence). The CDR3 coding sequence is TGTGCCAGCAGTTTGGCGGGGGCGGTTTACGAGCAGTACTTC. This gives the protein CASSLAGAVYEQYF.

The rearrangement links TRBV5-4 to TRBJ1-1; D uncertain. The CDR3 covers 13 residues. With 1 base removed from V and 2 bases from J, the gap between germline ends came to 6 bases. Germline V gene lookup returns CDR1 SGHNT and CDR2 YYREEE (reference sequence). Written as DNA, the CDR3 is TGTGCCAGCAGCTTGTGGGTAAACACTGAAGCTTTCTTT. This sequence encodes CASSLWVNTEAFF.

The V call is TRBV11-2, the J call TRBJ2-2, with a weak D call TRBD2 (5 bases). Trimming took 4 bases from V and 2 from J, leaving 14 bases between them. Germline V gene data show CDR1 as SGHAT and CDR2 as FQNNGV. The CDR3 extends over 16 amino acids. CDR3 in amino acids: CASSSSGNDNTGELFF. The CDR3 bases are TGTGCCAGCAGCTCCTCGGGGAACGATAACACCGGGGAGCTGTTTTTT.

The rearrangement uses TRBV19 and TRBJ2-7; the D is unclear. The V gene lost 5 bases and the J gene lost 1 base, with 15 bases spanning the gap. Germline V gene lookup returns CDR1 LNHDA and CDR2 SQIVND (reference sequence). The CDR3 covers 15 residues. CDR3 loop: CASSGQSIDSYEQYF. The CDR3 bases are TGTGCCAGTAGTGGCCAGTCGATAGATTCCTACGAGCAGTACTTC.

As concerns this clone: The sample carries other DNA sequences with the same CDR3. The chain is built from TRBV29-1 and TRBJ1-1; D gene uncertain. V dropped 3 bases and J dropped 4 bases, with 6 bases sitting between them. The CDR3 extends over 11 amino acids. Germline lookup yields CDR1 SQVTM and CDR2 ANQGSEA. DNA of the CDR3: TGCAGCGTTGACCGGGGCACTGAAGCTTTCTTT. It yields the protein CSVDRGTEAFF.

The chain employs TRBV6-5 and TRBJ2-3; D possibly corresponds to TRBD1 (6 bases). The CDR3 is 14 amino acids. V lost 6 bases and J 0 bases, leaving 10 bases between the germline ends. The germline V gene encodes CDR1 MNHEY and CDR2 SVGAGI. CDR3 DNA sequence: TGTGCCAGCAGCCGACAGGAAAGCACAGATACGCAGTATTTT. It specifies CASSRQESTDTQYF.

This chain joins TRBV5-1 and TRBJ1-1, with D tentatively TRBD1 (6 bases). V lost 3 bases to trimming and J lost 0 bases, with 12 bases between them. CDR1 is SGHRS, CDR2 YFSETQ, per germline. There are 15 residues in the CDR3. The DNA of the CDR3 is TGCGCCAGCAGCTGGGGGACAATCATGAACACTGAAGCTTTCTTT. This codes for CASSWGTIMNTEAFF.

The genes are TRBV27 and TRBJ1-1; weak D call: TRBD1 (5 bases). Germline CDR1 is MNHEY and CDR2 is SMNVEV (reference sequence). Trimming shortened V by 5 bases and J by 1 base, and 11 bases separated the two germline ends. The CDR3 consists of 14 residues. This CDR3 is CASSLGVENTEAFF. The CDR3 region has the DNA TGTGCCAGCAGTCTAGGGGTTGAGAACACTGAAGCTTTCTTT.

This CDR3 reads CASSYGISYEQYF. CDR3 bases: TGTGCCAGCAGTTACGGGATTTCCTACGAGCAGTACTTC. V gene TRBV6-6 combines with J gene TRBJ2-7, with D hard to call. Between the trimmed V and J ends, which lost 2 bases and 1 base, there was a span of 6 bases. Germline values: CDR1 MNHNY, CDR2 SVGAGI (reference sequence). The CDR3 runs to 13 residues.

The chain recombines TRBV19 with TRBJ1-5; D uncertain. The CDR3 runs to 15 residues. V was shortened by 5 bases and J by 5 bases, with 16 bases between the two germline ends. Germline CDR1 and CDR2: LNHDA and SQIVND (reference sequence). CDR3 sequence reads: CASSHRSRVDQPQHF. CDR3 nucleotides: TGTGCCAGTAGTCATAGGAGTAGGGTGGATCAGCCCCAGCATTTT.

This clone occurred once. The CDR3 nucleotides read TGTGCCAGCAGCTTATGGCCTTCGGGACAGGGGCGAAGGAACACTGAAGCTTTCTTT. This encodes CASSLWPSGQGRRNTEAFF. The chain has TRBV7-8 and TRBJ1-1; TRBD1 matches at 10 bases. V shed 2 bases, J shed 1 base, and the junction held 13 bases outside the gene matches. This CDR3 spans 19 amino acids. Germline CDR1 and CDR2: SGHVS and FQNEAQ.

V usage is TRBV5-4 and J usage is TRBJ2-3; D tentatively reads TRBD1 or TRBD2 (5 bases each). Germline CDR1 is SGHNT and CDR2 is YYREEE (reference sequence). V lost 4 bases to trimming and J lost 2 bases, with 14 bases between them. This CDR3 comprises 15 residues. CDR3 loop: CASSTGAAYTDTQYF. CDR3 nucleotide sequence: TGTGCCAGCAGCACCGGGGCGGCGTACACAGATACGCAGTATTTT.

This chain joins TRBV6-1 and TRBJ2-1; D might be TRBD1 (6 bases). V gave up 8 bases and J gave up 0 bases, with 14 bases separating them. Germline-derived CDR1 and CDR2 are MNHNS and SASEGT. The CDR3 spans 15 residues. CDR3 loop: CASEQGVSSYNEQFF. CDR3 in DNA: TGTGCCAGCGAACAGGGAGTTAGCTCCTACAATGAGCAGTTCTTC.

Here the CDR3 reads CASSLGGSGRFNEQFF. The CDR3 bases are TGCGCCAGCAGCCTAGGGGGGAGCGGGAGATTTAATGAGCAGTTCTTC. The J gene is TRBJ2-1, the V gene TRBV5-1; TRBD2 matches 8 bases. The CDR3 has 16 amino acids. Germline values: CDR1 SGHRS, CDR2 YFSETQ. V shed 4 bases and J 7 bases; nucleotides not matched to a gene: 13.

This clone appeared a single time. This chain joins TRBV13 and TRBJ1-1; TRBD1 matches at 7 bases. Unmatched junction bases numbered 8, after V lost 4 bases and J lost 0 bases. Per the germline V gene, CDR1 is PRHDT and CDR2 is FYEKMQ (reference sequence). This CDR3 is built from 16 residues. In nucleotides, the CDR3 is TGTGCCAGCAGCTCTGTTAGGGGGCGTATGAACACTGAAGCTTTCTTT. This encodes CASSSVRGRMNTEAFF.

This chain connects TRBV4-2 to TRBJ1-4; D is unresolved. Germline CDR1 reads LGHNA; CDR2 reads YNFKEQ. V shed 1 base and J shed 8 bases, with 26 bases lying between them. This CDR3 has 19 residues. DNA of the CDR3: TGTGCCAGCAGCCAAGCAACCTCGGGAGATCCAAGGGAGAGGGAAAAACTGTTTTTT. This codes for CASSQATSGDPREREKLFF.

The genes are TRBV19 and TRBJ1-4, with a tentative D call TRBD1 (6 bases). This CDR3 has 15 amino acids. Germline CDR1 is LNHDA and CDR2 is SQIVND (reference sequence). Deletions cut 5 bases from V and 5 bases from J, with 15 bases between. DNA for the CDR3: TGTGCCAGTAGTCAAAAAAGGGGGGAGAATGAAAAACTGTTTTTT. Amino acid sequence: CASSQKRGENEKLFF.

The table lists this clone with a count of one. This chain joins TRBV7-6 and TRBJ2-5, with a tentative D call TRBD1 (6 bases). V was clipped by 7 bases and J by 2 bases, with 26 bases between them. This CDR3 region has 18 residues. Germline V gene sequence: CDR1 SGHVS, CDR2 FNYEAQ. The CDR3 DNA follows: TGTGCCAGCACCCCCTCCGCGCGTGGGGGCATCACTCAAGAGACCCAGTACTTC. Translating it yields CASTPSARGGITQETQYF.

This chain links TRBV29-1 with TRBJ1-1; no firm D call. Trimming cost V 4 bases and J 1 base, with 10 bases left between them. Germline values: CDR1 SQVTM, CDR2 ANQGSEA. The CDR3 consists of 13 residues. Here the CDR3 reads CSVASQTNTEAFF. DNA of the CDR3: TGCAGCGTTGCAAGTCAGACGAACACTGAAGCTTTCTTT.

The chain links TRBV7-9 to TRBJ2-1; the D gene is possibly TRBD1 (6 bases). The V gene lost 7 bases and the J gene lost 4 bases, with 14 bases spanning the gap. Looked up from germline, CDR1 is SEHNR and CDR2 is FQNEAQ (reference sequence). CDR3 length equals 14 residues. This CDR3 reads CASNEGVGYNEQFF. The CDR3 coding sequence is TGTGCCAGCAATGAGGGGGTGGGTTACAATGAGCAGTTCTTC. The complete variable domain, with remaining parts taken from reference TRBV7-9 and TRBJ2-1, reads DTGVSQNPRHKITKRGQNVTFRCDPISEHNRLYWYRQTLGQGPEFLTYFQNEAQLEKSRLLSDRFSAERPKGSFSTLEIQRTEQGDSAMYLCASNEGVGYNEQFFGPGTRLTVL.

The CDR3 loop reads CASSLASGGLGEQYF. CDR3 coding DNA: TGTGCCAGCAGCTTGGCGTCGGGAGGTTTGGGCGAGCAGTACTTC. J is TRBJ2-7 and V is TRBV7-6; 7 nucleotides line up with TRBD2. This CDR3 contains 15 residues. The V gene's germline CDR1 is SGHVS and CDR2 FNYEAQ. The trim removed 3 bases at V and 6 bases at J, leaving 11 bases unmatched. Drawing the rest from reference TRBV7-6 and TRBJ2-7, the complete variable domain is GAGVSQSPRYKVTKRGQDVALRCDPISGHVSLYWYRQALGQGPEFLTYFNYEAQQDKSGLPNDRFSAERPEGSISTLTIQRTEQRDSAMYRCASSLASGGLGEQYFGPGTRLTVT.